The following is a T cell receptor (beta chain) sequence with its context. These data originate in a study of blood T cell repertoires in COVID-19. Study-level information: From the United States, Italy and Spain came samples of acute and convalescent COVID-19.

Sequencing used immunoSEQ multiplex PCR; TCRdb keeps in-frame clones, though not all of them. The sample records roughly 350,000 clones, roughly 85% being singletons. This CDR3 spans 15 amino acids. Trimming removed 3 bases at V and 2 bases at J, with 14 bases between. Germline values: CDR1 WSHSY, CDR2 SAAADI. This chain joins TRBV10-2 and TRBJ2-7, with D tentatively TRBD2 (6 bases). This sequence originates from a young woman with acute or convalescent COVID-19. Sequenced material: peripheral blood. The CDR3: CASSDGGRFPYEQYF. CDR3 coding DNA: TGCGCCAGCAGTGATGGAGGGAGGTTCCCCTACGAGCAGTACTTC.